The rows below give T cell receptor beta chains drawn from one sample of a study of cytomegalovirus exposure and HLA in healthy donors. Generated by immunoSEQ multiplex PCR, the TCRdb table keeps only in-frame clones and is missing some. The sample consists of about 200,000 clones, around 80% of them appearing once. The sequencing input was PBMCs. The receptor set was obtained from a boy aged 2 to 10 in good health and CMV-seronegative. Each CDR3 is given with its conserved first and last residue. The order of the fields is D gene, V gene, CDR3 length, J gene, CDR3 protein. D genes are given only for firm matches.

d_gene: .; v_gene: TRBV27; len: 13; j_gene: TRBJ2-1; CDR3aa: CASREVTYNEQFF
d_gene: .; v_gene: TRBV9; len: 13; j_gene: TRBJ2-1; CDR3aa: CASSEEVGDEQFF
d_gene: TRBD1; v_gene: TRBV6-6; len: 14; j_gene: TRBJ2-7; CDR3aa: CASSTGQGAYEQYF
d_gene: .; v_gene: TRBV19; len: 13; j_gene: TRBJ2-7; CDR3aa: CASSPSGSYEQYF
d_gene: .; v_gene: TRBV6-1; len: 15; j_gene: TRBJ2-3; CDR3aa: CASSEMTTRSDTQYF
d_gene: .; v_gene: TRBV4-1; len: 13; j_gene: TRBJ1-2; CDR3aa: CASSQGGQDGYTF
d_gene: TRBD1; v_gene: TRBV27; len: 16; j_gene: TRBJ2-5; CDR3aa: CASRGQGKGGGETQYF
d_gene: TRBD1; v_gene: TRBV2; len: 11; j_gene: TRBJ1-2; CDR3aa: CASKRGLGYTF
d_gene: TRBD2; v_gene: TRBV5-1; len: 14; j_gene: TRBJ2-7; CDR3aa: CASSPTSGSLEQYF
d_gene: TRBD2; v_gene: TRBV6-5; len: 14; j_gene: TRBJ2-2; CDR3aa: CASTRASGTGELFF
d_gene: .; v_gene: TRBV23-1; len: 15; j_gene: TRBJ2-3; CDR3aa: CASSQVADPTDTQYF
d_gene: TRBD2; v_gene: TRBV19; len: 15; j_gene: TRBJ2-7; CDR3aa: CASSVGLAVGDEQYF
d_gene: TRBD1; v_gene: TRBV6-1; len: 13; j_gene: TRBJ1-6; CDR3aa: CASNLDRGAPLHF
d_gene: .; v_gene: TRBV19; len: 13; j_gene: TRBJ2-7; CDR3aa: CASSGTRTYEQYF
d_gene: .; v_gene: TRBV11-1; len: 15; j_gene: TRBJ1-3; CDR3aa: CASSLASVSGNTIYF
d_gene: TRBD2; v_gene: TRBV5-6; len: 15; j_gene: TRBJ2-1; CDR3aa: CASSFIAGIYNEQFF
d_gene: TRBD1; v_gene: TRBV9; len: 13; j_gene: TRBJ2-5; CDR3aa: CASSGTGPETQYF
d_gene: TRBD1; v_gene: TRBV11-2; len: 17; j_gene: TRBJ1-2; CDR3aa: CASSPRRDRGDWYGYTF
d_gene: .; v_gene: TRBV6-1; len: 15; j_gene: TRBJ2-3; CDR3aa: CASSETGVYSDTQYF
d_gene: TRBD1; v_gene: TRBV5-4; len: 15; j_gene: TRBJ1-2; CDR3aa: CASSPSGTVFYGYTF
d_gene: .; v_gene: TRBV5-1; len: 14; j_gene: TRBJ2-3; CDR3aa: CASSLDGAGDTQYF
d_gene: .; v_gene: TRBV19; len: 11; j_gene: TRBJ1-2; CDR3aa: CASSIDLGYTF
d_gene: TRBD1; v_gene: TRBV6-1; len: 14; j_gene: TRBJ2-2; CDR3aa: CASGTGGVTGELFF
d_gene: .; v_gene: TRBV5-4; len: 14; j_gene: TRBJ2-7; CDR3aa: CASSLGGRDREQYF
d_gene: .; v_gene: TRBV7-3; len: 15; j_gene: TRBJ2-3; CDR3aa: CASSLTGGRTDTQYF
d_gene: .; v_gene: TRBV2; len: 16; j_gene: TRBJ1-1; CDR3aa: CASRHDGGQTTYEAFF
d_gene: TRBD2; v_gene: TRBV5-1; len: 14; j_gene: TRBJ2-7; CDR3aa: CASSLRLAGYEQYF
d_gene: TRBD1; v_gene: TRBV5-1; len: 14; j_gene: TRBJ1-1; CDR3aa: CASSLGGQGSEAFF